The next 14 T cell receptor beta chains were all read from a single sample in a study of OX40 agonist ivuxolimab in advanced cancers. TCRdb's copy holds only in-frame clones and misses some; the assay was immunoSEQ multiplex PCR. The table has 30,000 to 45,000 clones, approximately 79% seen once; the top ten hold 11%. Sequencing used CD4+ or CD8+ T cells sorted from blood, obtained in a trial of the OX40 agonist ivuxolimab. These receptors were obtained from an adult with an advanced solid tumor such as melanoma, head and neck, liver or kidney cancer.

The rearrangement joins TRBV13 to TRBJ1-4; D gene unclear. Germline V lookup: CDR1 PRHDT, CDR2 FYEKMQ (reference sequence). V was trimmed by 0 bases and J by 2 bases, leaving 1 base between them. This CDR3 has 13 residues. The CDR3 sequence is CASSLGTNEKLFF. The CDR3 coding sequence is TGTGCCAGCAGCTTAGGCACTAATGAAAAACTGTTTTTT.

The J gene is TRBJ1-2, the V gene TRBV19, with a possible D match to TRBD1 (5 bases). Trimming took 6 bases from V and 8 from J, leaving 16 bases between them. CDR3 length equals 13 residues. Germline V gene sequence: CDR1 LNHDA, CDR2 SQIVND (reference sequence). This CDR3 is CASRNQGEGGYTF. Here the CDR3 DNA reads TGTGCCAGTAGAAATCAGGGAGAGGGAGGCTACACCTTC.

The chain couples TRBV14 to TRBJ1-2; D unclear. Germline CDR1 reads SGHDN; CDR2 reads FVKESK. The V end lost 3 bases, the J end lost 5 bases, and 10 bases lay between the germline ends. This CDR3 is 13 amino acids long. The CDR3 sequence: CASSHSLGYGYTF. The CDR3 bases are TGTGCCAGCAGCCACTCCTTGGGGTATGGCTACACCTTC.

CDR3: CSARVVGEAFF. In DNA form, the CDR3 reads TGCAGTGCTAGGGTCGTGGGGGAAGCTTTCTTT. This sequence joins TRBV20-1 and TRBJ1-1; D gene uncertain. Germline V CDR1 and CDR2: DFQATT, SNEGSKA (reference sequence). The CDR3 is 11 residues long. V lost 3 bases, J lost 8 bases, and 10 bases lay in between.

As DNA, the CDR3 is TGTGCCAGCAGTGGGTGGACGGCTGGAAACACCATATATTTT. This encodes CASSGWTAGNTIYF. The chain has TRBV28 and TRBJ1-3; the D is unclear. The CDR3 loop spans 14 amino acids. CDR1 MDHEN and CDR2 SYDVKM come from the germline V gene. The germline V and J ends were trimmed by 5 bases and 2 bases, with 10 bases remaining between them. Based on the CDR3 plus reference TRBV28 and TRBJ1-3, the full variable domain is DVKVTQSSRYLVKRTGEKVFLECVQDMDHENMFWYRQDPGLGLRLIYFSYDVKMKEKGDIPEGYSVSREKKERFSLILESASTNQTSMYLCASSGWTAGNTIYFGEGSWLTVV.

The gene calls are TRBV4-2 and TRBJ2-3; no clear D. The CDR3 loop spans 14 amino acids. V was trimmed by 0 bases and J by 3 bases, leaving 7 bases between them. CDR1 LGHNA and CDR2 YNFKEQ come from the germline V gene. The CDR3 here is CASSQDSATDTQYF. The CDR3 nucleotides read TGTGCCAGCAGCCAAGATAGTGCGACAGATACGCAGTATTTT.

There are a few counts of this clone. The V and J genes are TRBV7-9 and TRBJ1-2; D remains unclear. From germline, CDR1 is SEHNR and CDR2 FQNEAQ (reference sequence). V was trimmed by 2 bases and J by 8 bases, leaving 6 bases between them. This CDR3 is built from 11 residues. CDR3 sequence: CASSLKSGYTF. DNA for the CDR3: TGTGCCAGCAGCTTAAAATCGGGCTACACCTTC.

This clone showed up just a few times. This chain uses TRBV27 with TRBJ1-5, with 7 bases identical to TRBD1. Per germline, CDR1 MNHEY and CDR2 SMNVEV (reference sequence). J was trimmed by 4 bases and V by 5 bases; bases with no gene match: 5. The CDR3 is made up of 14 amino acids. The CDR3 DNA sequence: TGTGCCAGCAGTCCTCGACAGGGTAATCAGCCCCAGCATTTT. It codes for CASSPRQGNQPQHF.

The genes are TRBV30 and TRBJ1-1; D unclear. CDR1 GTSNPN and CDR2 SVGIG come from the germline V gene (reference sequence). The CDR3 has 15 amino acids. V lost 1 base and J lost 5, with 17 bases in between. CDR3 protein: CAWSGKKLGETEAFF. The CDR3 coding sequence is TGTGCCTGGAGTGGCAAAAAACTGGGAGAGACTGAAGCTTTCTTT.

This clone came up a few times. This rearrangement joins TRBV2 to TRBJ2-4; D not resolved. V shed 7 bases and J shed 0 bases, with 13 bases lying between them. Germline CDR1 SNHLY, CDR2 FYNNEI. The CDR3 consists of 15 residues. CDR3 DNA: TGTGCCAGCATGCCGGGCCCGGGAGCCAAAAACATTCAGTACTTC. Encoded protein: CASMPGPGAKNIQYF.

V is TRBV7-2 and J is TRBJ2-7, with 8 bases lining up with TRBD1. This CDR3 is 14 amino acids long. Trimming at V came to 8 bases and at J to 4 bases, leaving 10 bases not matched to a gene. CDR1 is SGHTA and CDR2 is FQGNSA in the germline V gene. The CDR3 protein is CASSRQGMGYEQYF. CDR3 bases: TGTGCCAGCTCTCGACAGGGGATGGGTTACGAGCAGTACTTC.

The CDR3 coding sequence is TGTGCCAGCAGCTTAGCGGGGGGAAACGAGCAGTACTTC. It is translated as CASSLAGGNEQYF. The rearrangement uses TRBV11-2 and TRBJ2-7, with 7 bases matching TRBD2. The CDR3 loop spans 13 amino acids. Per germline, CDR1 SGHAT and CDR2 FQNNGV. Germline trimming cut 1 base from V and 5 bases from J; bases unmatched to any gene: 2.

The chain recombines TRBV5-8 with TRBJ1-4; 10 bases fit TRBD1. CDR3 length equals 15 residues. Per germline, CDR1 SGHTS and CDR2 YDEGEE. V lost 1 base to trimming and J lost 8 bases; unmatched junction nucleotides: 5. This CDR3 reads CASSLIGQGDEKLFF. CDR3 coding DNA: TGTGCCAGCAGCTTGATTGGACAGGGGGACGAAAAACTGTTTTTT.

The rearrangement joins TRBV19 to TRBJ2-7, with D perhaps given as TRBD1 or TRBD2 (5 bases each). V was clipped by 0 bases and J by 2 bases, with 8 bases between them. Germline lookup yields CDR1 LNHDA and CDR2 SQIVND (reference sequence). The CDR3 is made up of 14 amino acids. The DNA of the CDR3 is TGTGCCAGTAGTATAGATGGGGGAGCCTACGAGCAGTACTTC. It encodes CASSIDGGAYEQYF.